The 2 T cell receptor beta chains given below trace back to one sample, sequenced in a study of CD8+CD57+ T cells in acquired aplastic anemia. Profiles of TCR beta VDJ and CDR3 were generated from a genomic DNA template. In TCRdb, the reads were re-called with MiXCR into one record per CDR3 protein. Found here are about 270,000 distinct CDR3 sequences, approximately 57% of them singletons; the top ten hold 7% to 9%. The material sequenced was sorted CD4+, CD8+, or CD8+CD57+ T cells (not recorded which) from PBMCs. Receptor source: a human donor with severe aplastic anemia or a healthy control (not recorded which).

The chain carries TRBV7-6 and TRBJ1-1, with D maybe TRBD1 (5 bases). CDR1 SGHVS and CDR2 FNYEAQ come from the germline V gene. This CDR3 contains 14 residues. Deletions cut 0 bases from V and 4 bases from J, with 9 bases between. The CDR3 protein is CASSLAGVRTEAFF. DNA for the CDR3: TGTGCCAGCAGCTTAGCGGGGGTACGCACTGAAGCTTTCTTT.

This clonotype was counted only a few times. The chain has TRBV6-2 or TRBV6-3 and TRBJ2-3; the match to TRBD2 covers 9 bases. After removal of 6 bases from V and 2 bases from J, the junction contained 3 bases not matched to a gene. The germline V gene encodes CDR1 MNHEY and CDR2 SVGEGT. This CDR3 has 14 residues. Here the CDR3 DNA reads TGTGCCAGCAGGCGGGGGGGAAACACAGATACGCAGTATTTT. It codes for CASRRGGNTDTQYF.